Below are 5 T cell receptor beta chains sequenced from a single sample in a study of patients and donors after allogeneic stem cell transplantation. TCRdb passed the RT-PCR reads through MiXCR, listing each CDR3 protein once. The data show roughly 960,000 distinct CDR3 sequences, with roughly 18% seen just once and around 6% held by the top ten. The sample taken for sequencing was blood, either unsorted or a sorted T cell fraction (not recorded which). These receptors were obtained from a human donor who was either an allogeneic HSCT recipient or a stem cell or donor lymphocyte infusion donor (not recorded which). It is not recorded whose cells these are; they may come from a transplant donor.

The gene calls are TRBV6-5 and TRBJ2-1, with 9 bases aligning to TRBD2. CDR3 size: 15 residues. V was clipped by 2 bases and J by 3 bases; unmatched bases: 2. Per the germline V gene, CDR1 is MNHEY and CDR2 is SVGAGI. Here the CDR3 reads CASSYAGGNYNEQFF. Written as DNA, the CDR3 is TGTGCCAGCAGTTACGCGGGGGGGAACTACAATGAGCAGTTCTTC.

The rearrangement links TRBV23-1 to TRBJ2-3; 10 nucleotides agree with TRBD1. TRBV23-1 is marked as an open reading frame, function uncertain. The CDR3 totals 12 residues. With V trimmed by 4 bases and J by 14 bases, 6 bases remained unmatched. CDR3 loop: CASSLGTGEMYF. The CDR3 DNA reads TGCGCCAGCAGTCTTGGGACAGGGGAGATGTATTTT.

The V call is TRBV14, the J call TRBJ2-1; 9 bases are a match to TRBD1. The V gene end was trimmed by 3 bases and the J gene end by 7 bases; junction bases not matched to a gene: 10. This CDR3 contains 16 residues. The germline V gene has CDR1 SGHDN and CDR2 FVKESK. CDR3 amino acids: CASSQLGQGTRNEQFF. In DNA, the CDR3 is TGTGCCAGCAGCCAGCTGGGACAGGGAACACGGAATGAGCAGTTCTTC.

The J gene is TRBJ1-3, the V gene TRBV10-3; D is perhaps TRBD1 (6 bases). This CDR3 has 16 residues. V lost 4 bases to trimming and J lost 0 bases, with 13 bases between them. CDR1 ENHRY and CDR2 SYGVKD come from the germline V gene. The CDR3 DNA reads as TGTGCCATCAGTGTCAGGGGCCGAAACTCTGGAAACACCATATATTTT. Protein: CAISVRGRNSGNTIYF.

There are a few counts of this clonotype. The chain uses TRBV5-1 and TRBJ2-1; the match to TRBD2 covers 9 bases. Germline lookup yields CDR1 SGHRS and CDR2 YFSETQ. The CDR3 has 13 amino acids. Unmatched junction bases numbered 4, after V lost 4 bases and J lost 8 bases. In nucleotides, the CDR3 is TGCGCCAGCAGCAGGACTAGCGTAGATGAGCAGTTCTTC. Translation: CASSRTSVDEQFF.